This TCR beta chain came from a study of T cell responses to AZD1222 COVID-19 vaccine (dated by TCRdb to about 2021). Context from the whole study: A total of 233 trial participants underwent TCR sequencing, of whom roughly 210 had received two doses of AZD1222 and approximately 26 had received two doses of the MenACWY control vaccine. Trial participants were enrolled into age subgroups of 18-55, 56-69 and 70-plus years, which contained around 150, 28 and 57 TCR-sequenced participants, respectively. Points the paper makes about the study in general: The whole spike protein was spanned by vaccine-associated CD4 TCRs, and dominant responses were seen in regions 160-218 and 743-854. Conclusions about previously exposed vaccinees were limited because only six AZD1222 recipients were SARS-CoV-2 seropositive at baseline. Because no day 14 peak-response samples were available, the repertoires could be characterized only after the peak T cell response. Epitopes outside the regions mutated in the B.1.351 and B.1.1.7 variants were reportedly recognized by nearly half of the unique spike-specific TCRs. Most participants were white British and females outnumbered males, and the authors suggested that clonal diversity may have been underestimated. In the small 56-69-year group, the increase in depth fell short of significance, most likely because of low power. A significant rise in spike-specific TCR breadth and depth was observed after two AZD1222 doses relative to day 0 and relative to MenACWY recipients.

The sample's time point label, in plain terms: about 28 days (+/-7) after the second vaccine dose. Because spike-specific TCR depth and breadth did not differ between the two schedules, AZD1222 recipients who got a second dose at roughly 4 weeks were pooled with those who got a second dose at roughly 12 weeks. The vaccinee samples were drawn from two UK trials, COV001 and COV002, one of which was a single-blind randomized controlled phase 2/3 trial testing AZD1222 (ChAdOx1 nCoV-19) in healthy adults. For TCRbeta chain sequencing, PBMC samples were collected from trial participants at day 0 and at day 28 after the second dose. The germline V gene (reference sequence) gives CDR1 as MNHEY and CDR2 as SMNVEV. The CDR3 covers 16 residues, taking in both the cysteine and the phenylalanine. Just the 48-base CDR3 DNA is kept, in frame starting at base 1. V is trimmed back by 0 bases and J by 10 bases, and the junction contains 10 bases that no gene match accounts for.

Points on this clone: Its antigen is currently not known. Within one base of it there is no much larger clone, and no base qualities were kept.

The CDR3 regions of human TCRbeta chains were subjected to immunosequencing. The paper's processing steps were these. Repertoire TCRs were matched against a reference library of SARS-CoV-2-specific TCRs generated with the MIRA antigen-specificity platform. Breadth was defined as the fraction of unique TCRs that were SARS-CoV-2-associated, and depth was defined as the fraction of total T cells that were SARS-CoV-2-associated. Each spike-specific TCR was assigned to its reactive spike region and to a CD4 or CD8 class using the MIRA data. Log10-transformed breadth and depth values were compared by one-way ANOVA with Sidak's multiple comparisons tests. TCRdb holds this immuneACCESS table with in-frame rearrangements only. Some clones are missing; in checked studies, unresolved V genes explain under half, and the rest has no known cause. V and J calls plus clone size are reproduced from that table; the DNA served to infer D and trimming. The table for this sample lists some 150,000 clones; approximately 92% of them were counted only once. The ten largest make up more than 3% of the sample.

The TCR originated in an adult who received the AZD1222 COVID-19 vaccine. The source material was peripheral blood, sampled 28 days after the second AZD1222 dose. The rearrangement joined TRBV27 to TRBJ2-1, with 9 bases aligning to TRBD1. The sequence in DNA is TGTGCCAGCAGTTTATCCGGGACAGGGATATACGGCGAGCAGTTCTTC. Its product reads: CASSLSGTGIYGEQFF.